These 25 T cell receptor beta chains share one sample of origin, sequenced in a study of high-grade serous ovarian cancer treatment subgroups. Sequencing was performed with immunoSEQ multiplex PCR; in TCRdb, only in-frame clones are kept and a portion is missing. Of 18,000 or so clones in the sample, 75% were seen once. Tumor tissue was taken before any definitive surgery or chemotherapy was given. The material sequenced was tumor tissue. All receptors come from a human donor with high-grade serous ovarian cancer.

This rearrangement joins TRBV30 to TRBJ2-7; unclear D gene. Germline V CDR1 and CDR2: GTSNPN, SVGIG (reference sequence). The CDR3 contains 14 residues. V gave up 5 bases and J gave up 0 bases, with 14 bases separating them. CDR3 amino acids: CAWGGFSRSYEQYF. The CDR3, as DNA: TGTGCCTGGGGCGGATTCTCCCGCTCCTACGAGCAGTACTTC.

The chain joins TRBV30 to TRBJ2-1; 7 bases fit TRBD2. CDR3 length: 13 amino acids. Germline assignment: CDR1 GTSNPN and CDR2 SVGIG (reference sequence). The trim removed 5 bases at V and 6 bases at J, leaving 7 bases unmatched. In nucleotides, the CDR3 is TGTGCCTGGGATCCTTCTAGCGGCAATGAGCAGTTCTTC. It is translated as CAWDPSSGNEQFF.

The V and J genes are TRBV28 and TRBJ1-2; unclear D gene. Deletions cut 0 bases from V and 6 bases from J, with 5 bases between. The germline gives CDR1 MDHEN, CDR2 SYDVKM. This CDR3 comprises 12 residues. The CDR3: CASSLWADGYTF. CDR3 nucleotide sequence: TGTGCCAGCAGTTTATGGGCGGATGGCTACACCTTC.

This chain joins TRBV9 and TRBJ2-1; 9 bases map to TRBD2. The trim removed 3 bases at V and 9 bases at J, leaving 7 bases unmatched. Germline V gives CDR1 SGDLS, CDR2 YYNGEE. There are 14 residues in the CDR3. The CDR3 loop reads CASSGPGLAGEQFF. In DNA, the CDR3 is TGTGCCAGCAGCGGCCCGGGACTAGCAGGTGAGCAGTTCTTC.

The rearrangement uses TRBV14 and TRBJ2-7; TRBD2 matches at 7 bases. This CDR3 is 17 amino acids long. Germline V gene lookup returns CDR1 SGHDN and CDR2 FVKESK. V shed 0 bases, J shed 2 bases, and the junction held 10 bases outside the gene matches. Written as DNA, the CDR3 is TGTGCCAGCAGCCAAGATGAGGGAGGGCTGTTAGCCTACGAGCAGTACTTC. Protein sequence: CASSQDEGGLLAYEQYF.

This clone was detected only a few times. The rearrangement joins TRBV30 to TRBJ1-2, with TRBD1 identical over 7 bases. Germline V lookup: CDR1 GTSNPN, CDR2 SVGIG (reference sequence). There are 13 residues in the CDR3. V lost 4 bases, J lost 5 bases, and 7 bases stayed unmatched. For the CDR3, the DNA is TGTGCCTGGAATCGGGACAGCCTTTATGGCTACACCTTC. Protein product: CAWNRDSLYGYTF.

The chain recombines TRBV28 with TRBJ1-5; TRBD1 might be the D (6 bases). Trimming pared 6 bases from V and 1 base from J, leaving 13 bases between. Germline values: CDR1 MDHEN, CDR2 SYDVKM. This CDR3 contains 15 residues. CDR3 protein: CASRGEGESNQPQHF. CDR3 sequence (DNA): TGTGCCAGCAGAGGCGAGGGGGAAAGCAATCAGCCCCAGCATTTT.

The rearrangement joins TRBV18 to TRBJ1-2; unclear D gene. The V gene's germline CDR1 is KGHSH and CDR2 LQKENI. With 8 bases removed from V and 2 bases from J, the gap between germline ends came to 18 bases. This CDR3 is built from 15 residues. The CDR3: CASERGSSENYGYTF. Written as DNA, the CDR3 is TGTGCCAGCGAGCGTGGATCCAGCGAGAACTATGGCTACACCTTC.

This clone was picked up a small number of times. V gene TRBV28 combines with J gene TRBJ1-2; 9 bases are shared with TRBD1. The CDR3 spans 14 residues. Germline trimming cut 2 bases from V and 5 bases from J; bases unmatched to any gene: 3. The germline gives CDR1 MDHEN, CDR2 SYDVKM. The CDR3, as DNA: TGTGCCAGCAGTTTAGTGGGACAGGGTTATGGCTACACCTTC. This encodes CASSLVGQGYGYTF.

The chain combines TRBV11-3 with TRBJ1-1, with D perhaps TRBD1 (5 bases). The V gene lost 4 bases and the J gene lost 3 bases, with 9 bases spanning the gap. Germline lookup yields CDR1 SGHNT and CDR2 YENEEA. This CDR3 has 13 residues. The DNA for the CDR3 is TGTGCCAGCAGCTCCAGGGTAGACACTGAAGCTTTCTTT. Its protein is CASSSRVDTEAFF.

The chain is built from TRBV11-3 and TRBJ1-5; D not resolved. From germline, CDR1 is SGHNT and CDR2 YENEEA. The CDR3 is 13 residues long. The V gene lost 2 bases and the J gene lost 4 bases, with 6 bases spanning the gap. In DNA form, the CDR3 reads TGTGCCAGCAGCTTAACGGGGAATCAGCCCCAGCATTTT. Translation: CASSLTGNQPQHF.

This chain links TRBV5-6 with TRBJ2-3; perhaps TRBD1 as D (5 bases). V was pared by 5 bases and J by 3 bases, with 10 bases between. The CDR3 consists of 13 residues. Germline V gene lookup returns CDR1 SGHDT and CDR2 YYEEEE. CDR3 residues: CASRLRQTDTQYF. CDR3 nucleotide sequence: TGTGCCAGCAGATTGCGACAGACAGATACGCAGTATTTT.

The chain has TRBV11-2 and TRBJ2-1; TRBD2 agrees at 9 bases. V was pared by 5 bases and J by 8 bases, with 7 bases of the junction left unmatched. The V gene's germline CDR1 is SGHAT and CDR2 FQNNGV. This CDR3 is built from 14 residues. The CDR3 loop is CASSQIAGVDEQFF. The CDR3 coding sequence is TGTGCCAGCAGCCAAATAGCGGGAGTCGATGAGCAGTTCTTC.

The V call is TRBV5-4, the J call TRBJ2-1; D remains ambiguous. Trimming shortened V by 0 bases and J by 2 bases, and 12 bases separated the two germline ends. Germline CDR1 is SGHNT and CDR2 is YYREEE (reference sequence). This CDR3 has 16 residues. CDR3 sequence (DNA): TGTGCCAGCAGCTTGGCCTTGGGTTCAACCTACAATGAGCAGTTCTTC. This translates into CASSLALGSTYNEQFF. The full variable domain, in which reference TRBV5-4 and TRBJ2-1 provide the parts outside the CDR3, is ETGVTQSPTHLIKTRGQQVTLRCSSQSGHNTVSWYQQALGQGPQFIFQYYREEENGRGNFPPRFSGLQFPNYSSELNVNALELDDSALYLCASSLALGSTYNEQFFGPGTRLTVL.

The chain combines TRBV9 with TRBJ2-2, with D unresolved. From germline, CDR1 is SGDLS and CDR2 YYNGEE. This CDR3 spans 14 amino acids. Trimming stripped 4 bases from V and 3 bases from J, with 10 bases between. The CDR3 protein is CASSLLPHTGELFF. CDR3 bases: TGTGCCAGCAGCCTCCTACCCCACACCGGGGAGCTGTTTTTT. The full variable domain, completed using reference TRBV9 and TRBJ2-2, is DSGVTQTPKHLITATGQRVTLRCSPRSGDLSVYWYQQSLDQGLQFLIQYYNGEERAKGNILERFSAQQFPDLHSELNLSSLELGDSALYFCASSLLPHTGELFFGEGSRLTVL.

V and J are TRBV15 and TRBJ2-1, with D tentatively TRBD1 (5 bases). CDR1 LNHNV and CDR2 YYDKDF come from the germline V gene (reference sequence). Trimming shortened V by 4 bases and J by 6 bases, and 25 bases separated the two germline ends. The CDR3 sequence is 18 residues long. The CDR3, as DNA: TGTGCCACCAGCACCACGGCAGGGAAGTTGGCCATACGCAATGAGCAGTTCTTC. Protein: CATSTTAGKLAIRNEQFF.

The V call is TRBV4-3, the J call TRBJ2-2, with a possible D match to TRBD1 (6 bases). Germline values: CDR1 LGHNA, CDR2 YSLEER. V was shortened by 1 base and J by 1 base, with 10 bases between the two germline ends. The CDR3 extends over 16 amino acids. DNA of the CDR3: TGCGCCAGCAGCCAAGTTCCGGGACAGAACACCGGGGAGCTGTTTTTT. Translated: CASSQVPGQNTGELFF.

V usage is TRBV7-6 and J usage is TRBJ2-1, with D maybe TRBD1 (5 bases). CDR1 SGHVS and CDR2 FNYEAQ come from the germline V gene. This CDR3 is built from 14 residues. Deletions cut 8 bases from V and 0 bases from J, with 11 bases between. Here the CDR3 reads CASSTGYSYNEQFF. The CDR3 coding sequence is TGTGCCAGCTCCACAGGCTACTCCTACAATGAGCAGTTCTTC.

The V gene is TRBV14, the J gene TRBJ2-1, with a possible D match to TRBD2 (6 bases). The CDR3 contains 17 residues. Trimming cost V 2 bases and J 2 bases, with 16 bases left between them. The V gene's germline CDR1 is SGHDN and CDR2 FVKESK. The CDR3 spells CASSQFSVGSTYNEQFF. In DNA, the CDR3 is TGTGCCAGCAGCCAATTCTCGGTCGGGAGCACCTACAATGAGCAGTTCTTC.

This chain connects TRBV4-2 to TRBJ1-1; 7 bases are shared with TRBD1. CDR1 LGHNA and CDR2 YNFKEQ come from the germline V gene. The CDR3 spans 14 residues. The junction had 6 bases not matched to a gene; V was cut back by 7 bases and J by 1 base. The CDR3 here is CASIQGGGNTEAFF. As DNA, the CDR3 is TGTGCCAGCATACAAGGGGGCGGGAACACTGAAGCTTTCTTT.

This clone was detected once. In DNA, the CDR3 is TGCGCCAGCAGCCAAGAGGGATGGGACGAGCAGTACTTC. It codes for CASSQEGWDEQYF. The V gene is TRBV4-3, the J gene TRBJ2-7; D gene uncertain. There are 13 residues in the CDR3. Between the trimmed V and J ends, which lost 0 bases and 5 bases, there was a span of 8 bases. Germline CDR1 is LGHNA and CDR2 is YSLEER.

The chain couples TRBV19 to TRBJ2-7, with D maybe TRBD1 (5 bases). CDR3 size: 12 residues. Germline V gene sequence: CDR1 LNHDA, CDR2 SQIVND (reference sequence). The germline V and J ends were trimmed by 4 bases and 3 bases, with 7 bases remaining between them. CDR3 loop: CASSSQGYEQYF. As DNA, the CDR3 is TGTGCCAGTAGTAGCCAGGGCTACGAGCAGTACTTC.

The chain uses TRBV1 and TRBJ2-1; the table's D call, TRBD2, has no DNA check behind it. TRBV1 is an annotated pseudogene. This CDR3 has 21 residues. The CDR3 reads CTSSQDITSSGSRYSYNEQFF. CDR3 in DNA: TGCACCAGCAGCCAAGATATCACGTCTAGCGGGAGTCGTTACTCCTACAATGAGCAGTTCTTC.

The genes are TRBV27 and TRBJ2-1; TRBD2 agrees at 7 bases. V trimming: 1 base; J trimming: 12 bases; junction bases outside the gene matches: 12. The germline V gene encodes CDR1 MNHEY and CDR2 SMNVEV (reference sequence). The CDR3 loop spans 15 amino acids. The CDR3 coding sequence is TGTGCCAGCAGTTTATTAGGGCTAGCGGCCGGTGGGCAGTTCTTC. Amino acids: CASSLLGLAAGGQFF.

J is TRBJ2-1 and V is TRBV7-9; 11 bases fit TRBD2. The CDR3 is 14 residues long. Germline V lookup: CDR1 SEHNR, CDR2 FQNEAQ (reference sequence). V trimming: 4 bases; J trimming: 8 bases; junction bases outside the gene matches: 4. CDR3 bases: TGTGCCAGCAGCTGGACTAGCGGGTTGGATGAGCAGTTCTTC. Its translation: CASSWTSGLDEQFF.